Listed below are T cell receptor beta chains from one sample, sequenced in a study of blood T cell repertoires in COVID-19. TCRdb's copy holds only in-frame clones and misses some; the assay was immunoSEQ multiplex PCR. The table shows around 73,000 clones, with about 80% occurring only once. Sequenced: peripheral blood. These receptors originate from a human donor in a cohort sampled during active COVID-19. The CDR3 runs from the conserved cysteine through the conserved F or W. The D gene is left open where the match is weak. A row's size may be missing; if present it is once, few, many or a size class.

D gene	V gene	clone size	J gene	CDR3 DNA	CDR3 protein
TRBD2	TRBV24-1	-	TRBJ2-3	TGTGCCACCAGTGATGCCGGGACTAGCGGCACAGATACGCAGTATTTT	CATSDAGTSGTDTQYF
-	TRBV21-1	once	TRBJ2-7	TGTGCCAGCAGCAAAAGCGGACAGGGAAACTACGAGCAGTACTTC	CASSKSGQGNYEQYF
-	TRBV14	-	TRBJ2-5	TGTGCCAGCAGCCAAGTAGGACTGGAAGAGACCCAGTACTTC	CASSQVGLEETQYF
TRBD2	TRBV7-6	-	TRBJ2-5	TGTGCCAGCAGTAGAGCGGGAGGGACCCAAGAGACCCAGTACTTC	CASSRAGGTQETQYF
-	TRBV5-1	-	TRBJ2-6	TGCGCCAGCAGCAAACCCGAGAACTCTGGGGCCAACGTCCTGACTTTC	CASSKPENSGANVLTF
TRBD1	TRBV19	-	TRBJ1-5	TGTGCCAGCGGACAGGGTGACGATCAGCCCCAGCATTTT	CASGQGDDQPQHF
-	TRBV18	-	TRBJ2-1	TGTGCCAGCTCACCGGGTCTTAGGCGGTACAATGAGCAGTTCTTC	CASSPGLRRYNEQFF
TRBD1	TRBV2	-	TRBJ2-5	TGTGCCAGCCGCCCAGGGGGCGCTCATGGAGAGACCCAGTACTTC	CASRPGGAHGETQYF
TRBD1	TRBV18	-	TRBJ2-2	TGTGCCAGCTCACCACACCAGGGGGCGCCGAACACCGGGGAGCTGTTTTTT	CASSPHQGAPNTGELFF
TRBD1	TRBV5-4	-	TRBJ2-5	TGTGCCAGCAGTTCCAGATACGGACAGGGAAATCAAGAGACCCAGTACTTC	CASSSRYGQGNQETQYF
TRBD1	TRBV5-1	-	TRBJ1-2	TGCGCCAGCAGCTCGGGACAGTCCTATGGCTACACCTTC	CASSSGQSYGYTF
TRBD1	TRBV2	-	TRBJ1-1	TGTGCCAGCGGACAGGGAGACACTGAAGCTTTCTTT	CASGQGDTEAFF
-	TRBV19	-	TRBJ2-1	TGTGCCAGTAGGGAGAGCTCCTACAATGAGCAGTTCTTC	CASRESSYNEQFF
TRBD2	TRBV19	-	TRBJ2-2	TGTGCCAGTAATTTTCCTAGCGGGGGGTCGAACACCGGGGAGCTGTTTTTT	CASNFPSGGSNTGELFF
TRBD1	TRBV7-9	-	TRBJ2-1	TGTGCCAGCCGCCGAGGGGGCATTCCCTACAATGAGCAGTTCTTC	CASRRGGIPYNEQFF
-	TRBV2	-	TRBJ2-7	TGTGCCAGCGAAGAAAAGACAGTAACCTACGAGCAGTACTTC	CASEEKTVTYEQYF